This TCR beta chain stems from a study of radiation and T cells in renal cell carcinoma. Sample treatment: 15 Gy SBRT to primary tumor, nephrectomy 4 weeks later. This clone has more than one count but fewer than ten. The table came from immunoSEQ multiplex PCR; TCRdb's copy has only in-frame clones and leaves some out. The sample holds around 16,000 clones; 50% are singletons and the top ten take around 40%. CDR3 length equals 15 residues. Germline V gene data show CDR1 as SGDLS and CDR2 as YYNGEE. V lost 2 bases and J lost 4; bases outside the gene matches: 4. The sequence derives from an older woman with renal cell carcinoma. This specimen was tumor tissue, taken from a patient whose treatment included radiotherapy and nephrectomy. This chain uses TRBV9 with TRBJ2-5; the match to TRBD2 covers 11 bases. Written as DNA, the CDR3 is TGTGCCAGCAGCGTCGGGACTAGCGGTCGAGAGACCCAGTACTTC. Protein: CASSVGTSGRETQYF.